The sequence of this TCR beta chain was determined in a study of CD8 T cells in Susac syndrome. Points on this clonotype: Its antigen is currently unknown.

Random hexamers were used to reverse transcribe roughly 0.5 to 1 ug of RNA. TCRdb reanalysed the immunoSEQ multiplex PCR reads using MiXCR and keeps one entry per CDR3 protein. The sample shows about 120,000 distinct CDR3 sequences, about nine tenths of them seen only once. Peripheral blood CD8+ and CD4+ T cells were profiled by TCR beta sequencing. The controls were healthy donors who were matched for age and sex. Negative isolation yielded the CD8+ and CD4+ T cells, while FACS enriched the TEMRA cells. Trimming at V came to 10 bases and at J to 9 bases, leaving 8 bases not matched to a gene. The CDR3 consists of 13 residues. The germline gives CDR1 MNHEY, CDR2 SVGEGT. General observations from the study: The study conceded that relatively few individuals underwent its TCR sequencing and HLA analysis.

Material: CD8+ T cells from PBMCs. This rearrangement joins TRBV6-2 or TRBV6-3 to TRBJ2-1; 11 nucleotides agree with TRBD1. The TCR was taken from a human donor in good health. CDR3 residues: CAIVDRGLGEQFF. Here the CDR3 DNA reads TGTGCCATCGTGGACAGGGGGCTTGGTGAGCAGTTCTTC.